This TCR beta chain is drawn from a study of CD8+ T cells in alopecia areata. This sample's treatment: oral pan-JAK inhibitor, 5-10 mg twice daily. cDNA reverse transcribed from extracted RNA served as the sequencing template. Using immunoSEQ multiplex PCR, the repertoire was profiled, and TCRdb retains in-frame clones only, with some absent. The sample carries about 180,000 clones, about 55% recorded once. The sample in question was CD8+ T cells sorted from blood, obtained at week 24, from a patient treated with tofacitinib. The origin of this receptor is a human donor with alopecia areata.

The CDR3 sequence is CASSFPGDDYGYTF. In nucleotides, the CDR3 is TGTGCCAGCAGCTTCCCAGGGGACGACTATGGCTACACCTTC. The chain combines TRBV5-4 with TRBJ1-2; D may be TRBD1 (6 bases). The CDR3 contains 14 residues. Trimming removed 2 bases at V and 3 bases at J, with 11 bases between. From germline, CDR1 is SGHNT and CDR2 YYREEE (reference sequence).